This T cell receptor beta chain was captured in a study of CD8+ T cells in alopecia areata. Findings of the study overall: Across lesional scalp, and particularly alopecia totalis/universalis, clonality surpassed that of normal scalp. Many expanded lesional clones stayed in scalp and blood while on tofacitinib.

J gave up 6 bases and V 6 bases, and 3 bases lay outside the gene matches. There are 12 residues in the CDR3. The germline CDR1 and CDR2 sequences are MNHNS and SASEGT. Extracted RNA was reverse transcribed into cDNA, the sequencing template. Data came from immunoSEQ multiplex PCR; TCRdb stores just in-frame clones and leaves some out. The sample has 93,000 or so clones; 70% to 90% are singletons. The treatment denotes: oral pan-JAK inhibitor, 5-10 mg twice daily. In regard to this clone: What it binds is not known.

The V gene is TRBV6-1, the J gene TRBJ2-3, with 7 positions matching TRBD2. This receptor was obtained from a human donor with alopecia areata. This material consisted of CD8+ T cells sorted from blood, taken at approximately week 30, from a patient treated with tofacitinib. The CDR3 here is CASSWGGDTQYF. For the CDR3, the DNA is TGTGCCAGCAGCTGGGGGGGGGATACGCAGTATTTT.